Many counts were recorded for the clone carrying this T cell receptor beta chain. For the diagnoses, clinical symptoms, serum thyroxine and TRAb, thyroid ultrasound and orbital computed tomography were used. The PBMCs studied were ones that came from about 10 ml fresh peripheral blood. Germline assignment: CDR1 SGHTA and CDR2 FQGTGA. Germline trimming cut 5 bases from V and 8 bases from J; bases unmatched to any gene: 8. CDR3 length: 15 amino acids. The sample belongs to a study of T cells in Graves' hyperthyroidism and ophthalmopathy. Study at large: At the time of initial diagnosis and before any treatment, peripheral blood was collected.

The TCR beta CDR3 regions underwent amplification using RNA transcripts as the source. TCR CDR3 regions were first amplified by RT-PCR with HTBI primers. MiXCR, run by TCRdb on the multiplex PCR reads, gives a single entry per CDR3 protein. The sample lists hundreds of thousands of distinct CDR3 sequences; around 15% were seen once. This TCR derives from a young woman with Graves' hyperthyroidism. This chain joins TRBV7-3 and TRBJ2-1; 11 nucleotides agree with TRBD1. Sample: blood. CDR3 in DNA: TGTGCCAGCAGCAAGGACAGGGGGCTGAAGGATGAGCAGTTCTTC. Translated: CASSKDRGLKDEQFF.